Each of the 28 T cell receptor beta chains below was sequenced from the same sample in a study of tumor and adjacent non-tumor tissue in lung cancer. RNA was extracted from bulk tissue without any cell sorting. This non-tumor lung sample came from over 3 cm beyond the tumor edge. TCRbeta libraries were built with three rounds of nested PCR, modified from ARM-PCR. One entry per CDR3 protein results from TCRdb running MiXCR on the multiplex PCR reads. The repertoire holds tens of thousands of distinct CDR3 sequences, with nearly 70% as singletons. The source material was distant non-tumor lung tissue. The receptors derive from a woman aged 50 to 60 with non-small cell lung cancer.

Comments on this clonotype: Its ends do not fully match the called genes, so a read error is possible. This sequence joins TRBV11-2 and TRBJ2-5; 8 bases line up with TRBD1. CDR1 is SGHAT and CDR2 is FQNNGV in the germline V gene. This CDR3 comprises 17 residues. CDR3 DNA sequence: TGTGTCAGCAGCTTGTCGGGACAGGACCCATCAATGGAGACCCAGTACTTC. Its translation: CVSSLSGQDPSMETQYF. Drawing the rest from reference TRBV11-2 and TRBJ2-5, the complete variable domain is EAGVAQSPRYKIIEKRQSVAFWCNPISGHATLYWYQQILGQGPKLLIQFQNNGVVDDSQLPKDRFSAERLKGVDSTLKIQPAKLEDSAVYLCVSSLSGQDPSMETQYFGPGTRLLVL.

There are a few counts of this clonotype. The chain recombines TRBV20-1 with TRBJ2-1; D might be TRBD2 (6 bases). Germline CDR1 DFQATT, CDR2 SNEGSKA (reference sequence). The V end was cut by 6 bases, the J end by 6 bases, with 12 bases between. The CDR3 runs 12 residues. In DNA, the CDR3 is TGCAGTGCCGGGACTGGGCCCAATGAGCAGTTCTTC. Its translation is CSAGTGPNEQFF.

A word on this clonotype: The missing conserved phenylalanine or tryptophan at the end of this CDR3 makes a read error likely. The gene calls are TRBV12-3 or TRBV12-4 and TRBJ2-7; 10 nucleotides match TRBD2. V lost 5 bases and J lost 2; bases outside the gene matches: 9. This CDR3 has 16 amino acids. CDR3 loop: CASSTTRTSGAYEQYL. The CDR3 DNA reads TGTGCCAGCAGTACAACTCGGACTAGCGGCGCCTACGAGCAGTACCTC.

Notes on this clonotype: This may be a read error, as it is one base from a much larger clone. The conserved phenylalanine or tryptophan is not found at the CDR3 terminus, so this likely reflects a read error. The rearrangement links TRBV10-3 to TRBJ2-3; weak D call: TRBD2 (6 bases). This CDR3 is 16 amino acids long. Per the germline V gene, CDR1 is ENHRY and CDR2 is SYGVKD. V was pared by 11 bases and J by 1 base, with 22 bases between. The CDR3 region has the DNA TGTGCCGTAAGCGTAGGAGGGGTGGATCGCACAGATACGCAGTATTAT. Protein product: CAVSVGGVDRTDTQYY.

This clonotype was found many times. V is TRBV4-1 and J is TRBJ2-7; no reliable D call. The germline gives CDR1 MGHRA, CDR2 YSYEKL. The CDR3 extends over 13 amino acids. Between the trimmed V and J ends, which lost 2 bases and 3 bases, there was a span of 8 bases. Here the CDR3 DNA reads TGCGCCAGCAGCCAATCCGGTGGCTACGAGCAGTACTTC. Encoded protein: CASSQSGGYEQYF.

This clonotype was seen a handful of times. This could be a read error, since a much larger clone is one nucleotide away. V usage is TRBV20-1 and J usage is TRBJ2-7; TRBD2 matches 11 bases. The CDR3 is 14 residues long. Germline CDR1 DFQATT, CDR2 SNEGSKA (reference sequence). The CDR3 loop is CSTRPGLAGYEQYF. The CDR3 nucleotides are TGCAGTACTAGGCCCGGACTAGCGGGCTACGAGCAGTACTTC.

Of note for this clonotype: The junction shows a germline mismatch at one end, possibly a read error. This chain uses TRBV28 with TRBJ2-1; D gene uncertain. The V gene's germline CDR1 is MDHEN and CDR2 SYDVKM. CDR3 size: 16 residues. CDR3 loop: CASSTRLLSSYNEQLF. CDR3 DNA sequence: TGTGCCAGCAGCACCCGACTCCTGAGCTCCTACAATGAGCAGCTCTTC.

V gene TRBV6-5 combines with J gene TRBJ1-5; possible D gene TRBD1, 6 bases. This CDR3 spans 13 amino acids. Trimming shortened V by 9 bases and J by 5 bases, and 14 bases separated the two germline ends. Germline CDR1 MNHEY, CDR2 SVGAGI. This CDR3 reads CASSGQQDQPQHF. CDR3 nucleotide sequence: TGTGCCAGTAGTGGACAGCAGGATCAGCCCCAGCATTTT.

A note on this clonotype: One junction end does not reproduce the germline sequence, and a read error may be involved. The rearrangement joins TRBV11-2 to TRBJ2-6; D perhaps matches TRBD2 (5 bases). The germline gives CDR1 SGHAT, CDR2 FQNNGV. This CDR3 comprises 18 residues. Here the CDR3 reads CASNLDGRAKSGANVLTF. DNA of the CDR3: TGTGCCAGCAACTTAGATGGGCGGGCAAAGTCTGGGGCCAACGTCCTGACTTTC. Using reference TRBV11-2 and TRBJ2-6 for the parts outside the CDR3, the full variable domain is EAGVAQSPRYKIIEKRQSVAFWCNPISGHATLYWYQQILGQGPKLLIQFQNNGVVDDSQLPKDRFSAERLKGVDSTLKIQPAKLEDSAVYLCASNLDGRAKSGANVLTFGAGSRLTVL.

This clonotype was found a few times. A much larger clone sits a single nucleotide away, making a read error possible. The V call is TRBV6-1, the J call TRBJ2-5, with 12 bases aligning to TRBD2. The germline CDR1 and CDR2 sequences are MNHNS and SASEGT. The CDR3 totals 14 residues. The CDR3 DNA reads as TGTACCAGCAGTACTAGCGGGAGGACGGAGACCCAGTACTTC. This translates into CTSSTSGRTETQYF.

Regarding this clonotype: A junction boundary mismatches the germline segment, possibly from a read error. This rearrangement joins TRBV20-1 to TRBJ2-5, with TRBD2 matching 7 bases. The germline gives CDR1 DFQATT, CDR2 SNEGSKA (reference sequence). This CDR3 spans 14 amino acids. The CDR3 bases are TGCAGTACTAGTACCGGGAGGTTCTTAGAGACCCAATACTTC. Its protein product is CSTSTGRFLETQYF.

A note on this clonotype: A read error may account for a junction end that differs from germline. The CDR3 nucleotides read TGCAGTACTAGAAGACTAGCGGGAGTCGTGGTGAGCACAGATAAGCAGTATTTT. Amino acid sequence: CSTRRLAGVVVSTDKQYF. This sequence joins TRBV20-1 and TRBJ2-3; TRBD2 aligns across 12 bases. The CDR3 contains 18 residues. From germline, CDR1 is DFQATT and CDR2 SNEGSKA (reference sequence).

This clonotype was counted at least ten times. This chain connects TRBV12-3 or TRBV12-4 to TRBJ2-7; a weak D match, TRBD2 (7 bases). V lost 9 bases, J lost 4 bases, and 16 bases lay in between. The CDR3 extends over 13 amino acids. The CDR3 loop reads CASSRGRAYEQYF. CDR3 nucleotides: TGTGCCAGTTCTAGGGGGAGGGCTTACGAGCAGTACTTC.

In this sample, this clonotype turned up a few times. The rearrangement links TRBV11-1 to TRBJ2-1; no clear D. The V and J ends lost 9 bases and 8 bases respectively, with 17 bases between them. Germline V gene lookup returns CDR1 SGHAT and CDR2 FQDESV (reference sequence). This CDR3 region has 13 residues. The CDR3 DNA reads TGTGCCAGTATCCTACCTCCGCTGGATGAGCAGTTCTTC. Encoded protein: CASILPPLDEQFF.

Turning to this clonotype: A read error is possible here, since a much larger clone lies one base away. The chain couples TRBV28 to TRBJ2-1; TRBD2 aligns across 11 bases. Germline V gives CDR1 MDHEN, CDR2 SYDVKM. The CDR3 runs 15 residues. The CDR3 spells CASSLGTSGYDEQFF. The CDR3 nucleotides read TGTGCCAGCAGTTTAGGGACTAGCGGCTACGATGAGCAGTTCTTC.

Remarks on this clonotype: A much larger clone differs from this one at a single base, so this may be a read error. The chain recombines TRBV6-1 with TRBJ2-7; tentatively, D is TRBD2 (9 bases). The germline V gene encodes CDR1 MNHNS and CDR2 SASEGT. The CDR3 spans 16 residues. In DNA form, the CDR3 reads TGTGTCAGCAGTGAAGCGGGAGGACAGGGACGCTACGAGCAGTACTTC. This gives the protein CVSSEAGGQGRYEQYF.

Details on this clonotype: Compared with germline, one end of the junction differs, possibly owing to a read error. The genes are TRBV20-1 and TRBJ2-7; TRBD2 matches at 14 bases. There are 16 residues in the CDR3. Germline V gives CDR1 DFQATT, CDR2 SNEGSKA (reference sequence). Written as DNA, the CDR3 is TGTAGTTCTAAACCCGGGACTAGCGGGGGCTCCTACGAGCAGTACTTC. Amino acids: CSSKPGTSGGSYEQYF.

This clonotype is labeled medium-sized. V gene TRBV20-1 combines with J gene TRBJ2-7, with D possibly TRBD1 on 6 matching bases. The germline V gene has CDR1 DFQATT and CDR2 SNEGSKA (reference sequence). The CDR3 is made up of 16 amino acids. V dropped 1 base and J dropped 0 bases, with 16 bases sitting between them. DNA of the CDR3: TGCAGTGCTAGAGGCCAAAGGGCGGACAGCTCCTACGAGCAGTACTTC. It specifies CSARGQRADSSYEQYF.

At least ten counts were recorded for this clonotype. The V and J genes are TRBV20-1 and TRBJ2-1, with D perhaps matching TRBD1 (5 bases). The CDR3 contains 15 residues. Deletions cut 3 bases from V and 1 base from J, with 13 bases between. The germline gives CDR1 DFQATT, CDR2 SNEGSKA (reference sequence). CDR3 sequence: CSARDTVKSYNEQFF. DNA of the CDR3: TGCAGTGCTAGGGACACAGTGAAATCCTACAATGAGCAGTTCTTC.

With regard to this clonotype: A read error may produce the germline difference seen at one junction end. The chain links TRBV28 to TRBJ1-2; no clear D. The CDR3 length is 15 residues. CDR1 and CDR2 from the germline V gene are MDHEN and SYDVKM. CDR3 in DNA: TGTGCCAGCAGTACCCCACTCATCTCAGACTATGACTACACCTTC. This codes for CASSTPLISDYDYTF.

Note on this clonotype: A much more abundant neighbour one base away suggests this may be a read error. The conserved phenylalanine or tryptophan normally closing the CDR3 is absent here, so this likely arose from a read error. J is TRBJ2-3 and V is TRBV10-3; D is unresolved. V shed 2 bases and J shed 4 bases, with 4 bases lying between them. The CDR3 consists of 12 residues. Germline loops: CDR1 ENHRY, CDR2 SYGVKD. CDR3 nucleotides: TGTGCCATCAGTGAGAGAGCAGATACGCAGTATTAT. Translation: CAISERADTQYY.

The CDR3 coding sequence is TGCAGCGTTGGGGCAGGACCCGGACAGTTCTTC. Translating gives CSVGAGPGQFF. The V call is TRBV29-1, the J call TRBJ2-1; D gene unclear. The CDR3 has 11 amino acids. Germline CDR1 reads SQVTM; CDR2 reads ANQGSEA. V was shortened by 4 bases and J by 13 bases, with 14 bases between the two germline ends.

This clonotype was detected a few times. An end of the junction differs from the germline gene, which may be a read error. For the CDR3, the DNA is TGTGCCAGTCTCCCGGGAGTCGGTCCCTCGGCTAGAAGCTCCTACAATGAGCAATTCTTC. Translated: CASLPGVGPSARSSYNEQFF. The chain is built from TRBV12-3 or TRBV12-4 and TRBJ2-1; a possible D gene is TRBD2 (6 bases). The length of the CDR3 is 20 residues.

A single count supports this clonotype. This rearrangement joins TRBV11-2 to TRBJ2-7; 7 positions match TRBD2. CDR1 is SGHAT and CDR2 is FQNNGV in the germline V gene. V shed 10 bases and J 6 bases; nucleotides not matched to a gene: 24. The CDR3 runs to 17 residues. CDR3 residues: CANSLRPGLAGVGEQYF. The CDR3 DNA sequence: TGTGCCAACAGTTTAAGGCCGGGACTGGCGGGAGTAGGCGAGCAGTACTTC.

The V and J genes are TRBV20-1 and TRBJ2-7; 10 bases map to TRBD2. CDR3 length: 16 amino acids. The J segment lost 1 base and the V segment lost 6 bases, leaving 12 bases of the junction unmatched. Per germline, CDR1 DFQATT and CDR2 SNEGSKA (reference sequence). The CDR3 protein is CSATSPGLAFSYEQYF. The CDR3 DNA reads TGCAGTGCAACCTCCCCGGGACTAGCGTTTTCCTACGAGCAGTACTTC.

This clonotype appeared once. In DNA form, the CDR3 reads TGCAGTGCTAGAGTACCCAGGAGCCGGAGAATCCATGAGCAGTTCTTC. Translating it yields CSARVPRSRRIHEQFF. The chain is built from TRBV20-1 and TRBJ2-1; D gene uncertain. CDR3 length equals 16 residues. Germline CDR1 and CDR2: DFQATT and SNEGSKA (reference sequence). V was pared by 1 base and J by 8 bases, with 21 bases between.

Notes on this clonotype: The missing conserved phenylalanine or tryptophan at the end of this CDR3 makes a read error likely. This rearrangement joins TRBV7-9 to TRBJ1-2; possible D gene TRBD1, 6 bases. In germline, CDR1 is SEHNR, CDR2 FQNEAQ (reference sequence). The CDR3 has 13 amino acids. Trimming pared 6 bases from V and 8 bases from J, leaving 16 bases between. The CDR3 spells CASRARGGGGYTL. CDR3 nucleotides: TGTGCCAGCAGGGCCCGCGGAGGGGGAGGCTACACCCTC.

This clonotype was picked up many times. This chain connects TRBV6-1 to TRBJ2-5; D remains unclear. Trimming removed 0 bases from V and 5 bases from J, with 4 bases in between. CDR1 is MNHNS and CDR2 is SASEGT in the germline V gene. The CDR3 length is 12 residues. The chain's CDR3 is CASSEAWETQYF. In nucleotides, the CDR3 is TGTGCCAGCAGTGAAGCGTGGGAGACCCAGTACTTC.